The 29 T cell receptor beta chains below were found in one sample sequenced in a study of cytomegalovirus exposure and HLA in healthy donors. Using immunoSEQ multiplex PCR, the repertoire was profiled, and TCRdb retains in-frame clones only, with some absent. The sample includes roughly 310,000 clones, 88% of them seen just once. Input material: PBMCs. These receptors all stem from a man aged 25-40 years in good health and CMV-seronegative.

The V call is TRBV7-9, the J call TRBJ1-3; no firm D call. V dropped 6 bases and J dropped 2 bases, with 17 bases sitting between them. The CDR3 is made up of 16 amino acids. Germline values: CDR1 SEHNR, CDR2 FQNEAQ (reference sequence). CDR3 residues: CASSFVSAGPGNTIYF. DNA of the CDR3: TGTGCCAGCAGTTTCGTCTCAGCGGGCCCTGGAAACACCATATATTTT.

The rearrangement links TRBV5-4 to TRBJ1-6; D possibly corresponds to TRBD1 (5 bases). The length of the CDR3 is 15 residues. The V end lost 4 bases, the J end lost 9 bases, and 17 bases lay between the germline ends. CDR1 is SGHNT, CDR2 YYREEE, per germline (reference sequence). CDR3 amino acids: CASSQVGDRGSPLHF. The CDR3 DNA is TGTGCCAGCAGCCAGGTTGGGGATAGGGGTTCACCCCTCCACTTT. Complete variable domain (other parts from reference TRBV5-4 and TRBJ1-6): ETGVTQSPTHLIKTRGQQVTLRCSSQSGHNTVSWYQQALGQGPQFIFQYYREEENGRGNFPPRFSGLQFPNYSSELNVNALELDDSALYLCASSQVGDRGSPLHFGNGTRLTVT.

This chain links TRBV14 with TRBJ2-5; TRBD2 matches at 10 bases. CDR1 and CDR2 (germline): SGHDN, FVKESK. The CDR3 runs to 18 residues. Losses at the gene ends were 0 bases for V and 2 bases for J; bases not matched to a gene: 9. CDR3 coding DNA: TGTGCCAGCAGCCAAGAAGGGCTAGCGGGGGATCAGCAAGAGACCCAGTACTTC. Amino acid sequence: CASSQEGLAGDQQETQYF.

This chain joins TRBV5-1 and TRBJ2-7, with D tentatively TRBD1 (5 bases). This CDR3 is built from 16 residues. The V and J ends lost 0 bases and 2 bases respectively, with 15 bases between them. CDR1 and CDR2 from the germline V gene are SGHRS and YFSETQ. CDR3 sequence (DNA): TGCGCCAGCAGCTTGGTTTCGGCAGGGCTGACCTACGAGCAGTACTTC. The encoded protein is CASSLVSAGLTYEQYF. The variable domain in full, with the rest retrieved from reference TRBV5-1 and TRBJ2-7, is KAGVTQTPRYLIKTRGQQVTLSCSPISGHRSVSWYQQTPGQGLQFLFEYFSETQRNKGNFPGRFSGRQFSNSRSEMNVSTLELGDSALYLCASSLVSAGLTYEQYFGPGTRLTVT.

The chain is built from TRBV5-8 and TRBJ2-7; 12 nucleotides line up with TRBD1. CDR3 length: 17 residues. With 0 bases clipped from V and 1 base from J, the junction kept 5 bases outside the gene matches. The V gene's germline CDR1 is SGHTS and CDR2 YDEGEE. The CDR3 reads CASSLAGQGARSYEQYF. In DNA, the CDR3 is TGTGCCAGCAGCTTGGCGGGACAGGGGGCGCGGTCCTACGAGCAGTACTTC. Full variable domain (rest looked up from reference TRBV5-8 and TRBJ2-7): EAGVTQSPTHLIKTRGQQATLRCSPISGHTSVYWYQQALGLGLQFLLWYDEGEERNRGNFPPRFSGRQFPNYSSELNVNALELEDSALYLCASSLAGQGARSYEQYFGPGTRLTVT.

The gene calls are TRBV5-1 and TRBJ2-7; 7 positions match TRBD2. Looked up from germline, CDR1 is SGHRS and CDR2 is YFSETQ. CDR3 length equals 15 residues. The trim removed 3 bases at V and 0 bases at J, leaving 6 bases unmatched. The CDR3 DNA reads TGCGCCAGCAGCTACGGACTAGAAAACTCCTACGAGCAGTACTTC. Residues: CASSYGLENSYEQYF.

CDR3 sequence reads: CASSLITSGHYTDTQYF. The CDR3 DNA is TGTGCCAGCAGCTTAATTACTAGCGGGCATTACACAGATACGCAGTATTTT. V is TRBV7-9 and J is TRBJ2-3; 9 nucleotides align to TRBD2. This CDR3 has 17 amino acids. CDR1 and CDR2 from the germline V gene are SEHNR and FQNEAQ (reference sequence). The ends lost 2 bases at V and 2 bases at J; junction bases unmatched: 8.

V usage is TRBV7-2 and J usage is TRBJ2-1; D may be TRBD1 (6 bases). This CDR3 has 15 residues. V lost 1 base and J 2 bases, leaving 9 bases between the germline ends. Germline CDR1 is SGHTA and CDR2 is FQGNSA. CDR3 in amino acids: CASSLGTVAYNEQFF. The CDR3 DNA reads TGTGCCAGCAGCTTAGGGACAGTTGCCTACAATGAGCAGTTCTTC.

V is TRBV7-2 and J is TRBJ1-6, with unresolved D. Germline CDR1 reads SGHTA; CDR2 reads FQGNSA. The CDR3 consists of 16 residues. V gave up 8 bases and J gave up 0 bases, with 14 bases separating them. CDR3 sequence: CASRYSGASYNSPLHF. As DNA, the CDR3 is TGTGCCAGCCGATACTCAGGCGCCTCCTATAATTCACCCCTCCACTTT.

The V gene is TRBV11-2, the J gene TRBJ1-3; a possible D gene is TRBD1 (6 bases). Germline CDR1 and CDR2: SGHAT and FQNNGV. The CDR3 runs 16 residues. The V end was cut by 6 bases, the J end by 3 bases, with 18 bases between. The CDR3 protein is CASRGLTGKRGNTIYF. CDR3 nucleotides: TGTGCCAGCAGAGGGCTTACAGGGAAACGTGGAAACACCATATATTTT.

This clone was counted only a few times. J is TRBJ1-6 and V is TRBV25-1; 10 bases agree with TRBD1. The J segment lost 10 bases and the V segment lost 3 bases, leaving 6 bases of the junction unmatched. The CDR3 is made up of 15 amino acids. Germline V CDR1 and CDR2: MGHDK, SYGVNS. The CDR3 DNA sequence: TGTGCCAGCAGTGAGACAGGGGGCGCGGAATCACCCCTCCACTTT. It specifies CASSETGGAESPLHF.

The rearrangement links TRBV7-8 to TRBJ2-2; weak D call: TRBD1 (5 bases). The CDR3 runs to 15 residues. Germline CDR1 and CDR2: SGHVS and FQNEAQ. V was shortened by 1 base and J by 4 bases, with 10 bases between the two germline ends. CDR3 residues: CASSLDRGRTGELFF. In DNA form, the CDR3 reads TGTGCCAGCAGCTTAGATAGGGGTCGCACCGGGGAGCTGTTTTTT.

The CDR3 is CSAIRGRLEFF. CDR3 in DNA: TGCAGTGCGATCAGGGGGCGCCTAGAGTTCTTC. This chain joins TRBV20-1 and TRBJ2-1; 8 bases are shared with TRBD1. Trimming at V came to 6 bases and at J to 14 bases, leaving 9 bases not matched to a gene. The CDR3 contains 11 residues. CDR1 is DFQATT and CDR2 is SNEGSKA in the germline V gene (reference sequence).

V is TRBV9 and J is TRBJ2-3; 9 nucleotides line up with TRBD2. Germline V gene data show CDR1 as SGDLS and CDR2 as YYNGEE. CDR3 length equals 16 residues. The V gene end was trimmed by 0 bases and the J gene end by 5 bases; junction bases not matched to a gene: 7. CDR3 sequence reads: CASSVDGGGAGDTQYF. The CDR3 DNA is TGTGCCAGCAGCGTAGATGGCGGGGGGGCCGGAGATACGCAGTATTTT.

The chain recombines TRBV5-1 with TRBJ1-6; D gene ambiguous. From germline, CDR1 is SGHRS and CDR2 YFSETQ. The germline V and J ends were trimmed by 0 bases and 2 bases, with 9 bases remaining between them. The CDR3 contains 16 residues. This chain's CDR3 is CASSLGAEAYNSPLHF. The DNA of the CDR3 is TGCGCCAGCAGCTTGGGAGCGGAGGCCTATAATTCACCCCTCCACTTT.

This clone was counted a few times. The chain links TRBV7-2 to TRBJ1-6, with unresolved D. CDR1 and CDR2 from the germline V gene are SGHTA and FQGNSA. There are 15 residues in the CDR3. Trimming cost V 0 bases and J 8 bases, with 11 bases left between them. The CDR3 DNA reads as TGTGCCAGCAGCTTAGCCGTCGGGTTGGATTCACCCCTCCACTTT. It is translated as CASSLAVGLDSPLHF.

The V call is TRBV30, the J call TRBJ2-7; 8 bases fit TRBD2. The CDR3 consists of 14 residues. V lost 3 bases and J lost 2; bases outside the gene matches: 6. From germline, CDR1 is GTSNPN and CDR2 SVGIG (reference sequence). The CDR3 region has the DNA TGTGCCTGGAGGGGACTAGGTAGGACCTACGAGCAGTACTTC. It specifies CAWRGLGRTYEQYF.

The chain combines TRBV11-2 with TRBJ1-4; 9 positions agree with TRBD1. V shed 8 bases and J 6 bases; nucleotides not matched to a gene: 7. The CDR3 covers 14 residues. Germline V gene sequence: CDR1 SGHAT, CDR2 FQNNGV. CDR3 region: CASGHGTGYEKLFF. In DNA, the CDR3 is TGTGCCAGCGGGCACGGGACAGGGTATGAAAAACTGTTTTTT.

The chain recombines TRBV7-7 with TRBJ1-1; D perhaps matches TRBD1 (6 bases). V was clipped by 5 bases and J by 5 bases, with 12 bases between them. The germline CDR1 and CDR2 sequences are SSHAT and FNYEAQ (reference sequence). The length of the CDR3 is 13 residues. Here the CDR3 DNA reads TGTGCCAGCAGCCTCGATAGGGGGACTGAAGCTTTCTTT. The encoded protein is CASSLDRGTEAFF.

The sample holds one count of this clone. The rearrangement uses TRBV5-1 and TRBJ1-1, with 7 bases matching TRBD1. The ends lost 0 bases at V and 1 base at J; junction bases unmatched: 0. The CDR3 runs to 14 residues. The germline V gene encodes CDR1 SGHRS and CDR2 YFSETQ. In nucleotides, the CDR3 is TGCGCCAGCAGCTTGGACAGGGGGAACACTGAAGCTTTCTTT. It encodes CASSLDRGNTEAFF. Combining the CDR3 with reference TRBV5-1 and TRBJ1-1 gives the whole variable domain KAGVTQTPRYLIKTRGQQVTLSCSPISGHRSVSWYQQTPGQGLQFLFEYFSETQRNKGNFPGRFSGRQFSNSRSEMNVSTLELGDSALYLCASSLDRGNTEAFFGQGTRLTVV.

This clone was found a few times. This sequence joins TRBV5-1 and TRBJ1-5; weak D call: TRBD1 (6 bases). From germline, CDR1 is SGHRS and CDR2 YFSETQ. The CDR3 spans 15 residues. Trimming took off 1 base at V and 2 bases at J, with 10 bases between the two ends. The CDR3 DNA reads as TGCGCCAGCAGCTTGTGGTCAGGGGGCAATCAGCCCCAGCATTTT. Its protein product is CASSLWSGGNQPQHF.

As regards this clone: The same CDR3 also results from other DNA sequences found in this sample. For the CDR3, the DNA is TGCGCCAGCAGCTTGGGTGGGACAGCGAACACTGAAGCTTTCTTT. Amino acid sequence: CASSLGGTANTEAFF. The chain employs TRBV5-1 and TRBJ1-1; 7 bases fit TRBD1. This CDR3 region has 15 residues. Germline trimming cut 0 bases from V and 1 base from J; bases unmatched to any gene: 3. Germline V gives CDR1 SGHRS, CDR2 YFSETQ.

The V call is TRBV5-6, the J call TRBJ2-7; D gene ambiguous. This CDR3 is built from 12 residues. Germline lookup yields CDR1 SGHDT and CDR2 YYEEEE. Trimming shortened V by 2 bases and J by 5 bases, and 8 bases separated the two germline ends. CDR3 sequence (DNA): TGTGCCAGCAGCTTACAGCCAAACGAGCAGTACTTC. Amino acids: CASSLQPNEQYF.

The chain has TRBV5-1 and TRBJ1-4; D call uncertain. V lost 4 bases to trimming and J lost 2 bases, with 12 bases between them. CDR3 length: 15 residues. Germline assignment: CDR1 SGHRS and CDR2 YFSETQ. As DNA, the CDR3 is TGCGCCAGCAGCCGGATGGGGAGTACTAATGAAAAACTGTTTTTT. It translates to CASSRMGSTNEKLFF.

CDR3 loop: CASSFSGGAYNEQFF. CDR3 in DNA: TGTGCCAGCAGCTTTAGCGGGGGGGCCTACAATGAGCAGTTCTTC. The chain is built from TRBV5-4 and TRBJ2-1; 11 nucleotides line up with TRBD2. The CDR3 covers 15 residues. Losses at the gene ends were 2 bases for V and 2 bases for J; bases not matched to a gene: 0. The germline CDR1 and CDR2 sequences are SGHNT and YYREEE (reference sequence).

The CDR3 sequence is CASGRWRRGGDNEQFF. The CDR3 coding sequence is TGCGCCAGCGGAAGGTGGAGGCGGGGAGGAGACAATGAGCAGTTCTTC. V is TRBV5-1 and J is TRBJ2-1; weak D call: TRBD2 (6 bases). Germline-derived CDR1 and CDR2 are SGHRS and YFSETQ. Trimming pared 7 bases from V and 5 bases from J, leaving 22 bases between. This CDR3 has 16 amino acids.

This sequence joins TRBV4-1 and TRBJ2-3; TRBD1 is a possible D gene (6 bases). Deletions cut 6 bases from V and 0 bases from J, with 13 bases between. Germline assignment: CDR1 MGHRA and CDR2 YSYEKL. The CDR3 extends over 15 amino acids. CDR3 nucleotides: TGCGCCAGCAGTACTAGGACAGCTAGCACAGATACGCAGTATTTT. It codes for CASSTRTASTDTQYF.

The rearrangement links TRBV7-2 to TRBJ2-1; TRBD2 agrees at 8 bases. V lost 6 bases to trimming and J lost 7 bases; unmatched junction nucleotides: 8. CDR3 length: 14 amino acids. Germline CDR1 SGHTA, CDR2 FQGNSA. The CDR3 spells CASSRGLALNEQFF. DNA for the CDR3: TGTGCCAGCAGTCGAGGACTAGCTTTGAATGAGCAGTTCTTC. The variable domain in full, with the rest retrieved from reference TRBV7-2 and TRBJ2-1, is GAGVSQSPSNKVTEKGKDVELRCDPISGHTALYWYRQSLGQGLEFLIYFQGNSAPDKSGLPSDRFSAERTGGSVSTLTIQRTQQEDSAVYLCASSRGLALNEQFFGPGTRLTVL.

The rearrangement joins TRBV30 to TRBJ1-5; possible D gene TRBD1, 5 bases. Germline V gives CDR1 GTSNPN, CDR2 SVGIG (reference sequence). V lost 2 bases and J 4 bases, leaving 12 bases between the germline ends. CDR3 length: 14 amino acids. CDR3 DNA sequence: TGTGCCTGGAGTTCAGGGAACAGGAATCAGCCCCAGCATTTT. It yields the protein CAWSSGNRNQPQHF.